This T cell receptor beta chain stems from a study of T cell responses to AZD1222 COVID-19 vaccine. Profiled with immunoSEQ multiplex PCR; TCRdb holds only in-frame clones, not every one. Of 100,000 or so clones listed, over 90% were seen once; the top ten hold 1.5% to 2%. The length of the CDR3 is 15 residues. This specimen consisted of peripheral blood, obtained on day 0 of AZD1222 vaccination. The chain employs TRBV21-1 and TRBJ2-1; whether TRBD2, the table's D call, matches the DNA was not checked. TRBV21-1 is tagged as a pseudogene. The sequence came from an adult in good health. The CDR3 bases are TGTGCCAGCAGCAAAGTCCTAGCGGATTACAATGAGCAGTTCTTC. Translating it yields CASSKVLADYNEQFF.